This T cell receptor (beta chain) was obtained from a study of cytomegalovirus exposure and HLA in healthy donors. Notes on the study in general: Many donors shared some public TCRs, even though most TCR sequences were rare.

V was trimmed by 3 bases and J by 3 bases, leaving 15 bases between them. The CDR3 contains 15 residues. CDR1 and CDR2 from the germline V gene are MNHEY and SVGAGI. Primers included in the PCR were 60 Vbeta and 13 Jbeta primers. Libraries were prepared by immunoSEQ multiplex PCR; TCRdb keeps only in-frame clonotypes and omits some of them. The data show about 140,000 clones, approximately 82% seen once. This clone appeared a few times. Antigen unknown. Though nominally healthy at sampling, donors likely had unrecorded immune exposures. Sample: PBMCs. This chain uses TRBV6-5 with TRBJ2-7; D is unresolved. This receptor was identified in a man aged 30 to 45 in good health and CMV-seropositive. The CDR3 coding sequence is TGTGCCAGCAGTTATCATACCCTCGGCGGCTACGAGCAGTACTTC. This sequence encodes CASSYHTLGGYEQYF.